Many counts were recorded for the clone carrying this T cell receptor beta chain. The antigen remains undetermined. Trimming took off 1 base at V and 2 bases at J, with 10 bases between the two ends. The CDR3 loop spans 15 amino acids. CDR1 is SGHTA and CDR2 is FQGNSA in the germline V gene. The source of the sample is a study of T cells in Graves' hyperthyroidism and ophthalmopathy. The study excluded patients with uncontrolled infection, other autoimmune disease, pregnancy or lactation. This blood was taken when hyperthyroidism was first diagnosed, before any ophthalmopathy symptoms existed. TCR beta CDR3 regions were amplified from RNA transcripts. During a first-round RT-PCR of the TCR CDR3, the HTBI primer set was used. TCRdb analysed the multiplex PCR reads with MiXCR anew, one entry per CDR3 protein. The top ten hold 7.8% of the sample, which has fewer than 350,000 distinct CDR3 sequences, roughly 15% seen once.

Findings of the study overall: Most clonotypes expanded in the thyroid (above 0.001) were also present in blood.

Sequencing was performed on blood. This chain connects TRBV7-2 to TRBJ2-3; a weak D match, TRBD1 (5 bases). The sequence came from a woman in her twenties or thirties with Graves' hyperthyroidism that later progressed to Graves' ophthalmopathy. CDR3 amino acids: CASSLGQGTTDTQYF. Here the CDR3 DNA reads TGTGCCAGCAGCTTAGGCCAGGGCACCACAGATACGCAGTATTTT.